This entry lists 16 T cell receptor beta chains sequenced from one sample in a study of tumor and adjacent non-tumor tissue in lung cancer. This sample's RNA came from whole unsorted tissue. TCRbeta libraries were built with three rounds of nested PCR, modified from ARM-PCR. TCRdb reanalysed the multiplex PCR reads using MiXCR and keeps one entry per CDR3 protein. The sample has 60,000 to 85,000 distinct CDR3 sequences, 80% to 85% seen once. The sequenced material came from lung tumor tissue. All receptors derive from a woman between 45 and 60 years old with non-small cell lung cancer.

This clonotype was counted once. The V call is TRBV20-1, the J call TRBJ2-4; 7 nucleotides line up with TRBD2. The junction had 9 bases not matched to a gene; V was cut back by 0 bases and J by 4 bases. Germline values: CDR1 DFQATT, CDR2 SNEGSKA (reference sequence). The CDR3 consists of 16 residues. In DNA form, the CDR3 reads TGCAGTGCTAGAGATCGACTAACGGGAGGTAAAAACATTCAGTACTTC. This encodes CSARDRLTGGKNIQYF.

For this clonotype: Mismatch with germline at one junction end may stem from a read error. The V and J genes are TRBV28 and TRBJ2-3; 7 bases line up with TRBD2. In germline, CDR1 is MDHEN, CDR2 SYDVKM. This CDR3 comprises 15 residues. The CDR3 reads CASKFSSLATYTQYF. For the CDR3, the DNA is TGTGCCAGCAAATTTTCCTCACTAGCGACATATACGCAGTATTTC.

A note on this clonotype: A much bigger clone sits one base away, suggesting this may be a read error. V is TRBV6-4 and J is TRBJ2-1; 10 nucleotides line up with TRBD2. The germline V gene encodes CDR1 MRHNA and CDR2 SNTAGT. The CDR3 spans 16 residues. The CDR3 coding sequence is TGTACCAGCAGTGATAAGGCTAGCGGGGGCTACAATGAGCAGTTCTTC. It is translated as CTSSDKASGGYNEQFF.

As for this clonotype: One end of the junction fails to match germline, which may point to a read error. The V gene is TRBV4-2, the J gene TRBJ1-4, with 9 bases matching TRBD1. The CDR3 runs 15 residues. Germline lookup yields CDR1 LGHNA and CDR2 YNFKEQ. CDR3 in DNA: TGTTCCAGCAGCCAAGTACAGGGGGCTGTGGAAAAAGTGTTTTTT. It specifies CSSSQVQGAVEKVFF.

Comments on this clonotype: One end of the junction does not line up with germline, which may come from a read error. This chain uses TRBV12-3 or TRBV12-4 with TRBJ2-5; D is ambiguous. This CDR3 has 14 amino acids. CDR3 in amino acids: CASSHLGTQETQNF. Here the CDR3 DNA reads TGTGCCAGCAGCCACCTCGGAACCCAAGAGACCCAGAACTTC.

Of note for this clonotype: The junction does not match germline at one end; this may be a read error. The V and J genes are TRBV5-4 and TRBJ2-2, with D unresolved. The CDR3 loop spans 12 amino acids. Germline CDR1 reads SGHNT; CDR2 reads YYREEE (reference sequence). The CDR3 here is CTSSLVGGELFF. The CDR3 DNA reads TGTACCAGCAGCTTAGTGGGCGGTGAGCTGTTTTTT. Together with reference TRBV5-4 and TRBJ2-2, the CDR3 gives the full variable domain: ETGVTQSPTHLIKTRGQQVTLRCSSQSGHNTVSWYQQALGQGPQFIFQYYREEENGRGNFPPRFSGLQFPNYSSELNVNALELDDSALYLCTSSLVGGELFFGEGSRLTVL.

Turning to this clonotype: Germline is not matched at one junction end, which may reflect a read error. This chain links TRBV20-1 with TRBJ2-7, with D perhaps being TRBD1 or TRBD2 (5 bases each). Per the germline V gene, CDR1 is DFQATT and CDR2 is SNEGSKA (reference sequence). This CDR3 region has 15 residues. CDR3 sequence (DNA): TGCAGTGCTAGAGATTTTGGGCAGGGAGATTACGAGCAATACTTC. The encoded protein is CSARDFGQGDYEQYF.

In regard to this clonotype: A much larger clone sits a single nucleotide away, making a read error possible. The conserved phenylalanine or tryptophan is not found at the CDR3 terminus, so this likely reflects a read error. The chain couples TRBV15 to TRBJ2-3; possible D gene TRBD2, 5 bases. Per the germline V gene, CDR1 is LNHNV and CDR2 is YYDKDF (reference sequence). The CDR3 sequence is 15 residues long. CDR3 DNA sequence: TGTTCCACCAGCACCCGCGGGCGCGGCACAGATACGCAGTATTCT. It translates to CSTSTRGRGTDTQYS.

Note on this clonotype: One end of the junction varies from germline; a read error may be responsible. The chain joins TRBV6-6 to TRBJ2-4; no clear D gene. CDR3 length: 20 amino acids. Germline V CDR1 and CDR2: MNHNY, SVGAGI (reference sequence). CDR3 bases: TGTGGCAGCAGTTACTCAGTCTGGGTCTTAACCGATCTAGCCAAAAACATTCAGTACTTC. Its translation: CGSSYSVWVLTDLAKNIQYF.

A few counts support this clonotype. V and J are TRBV11-2 and TRBJ2-2; D is uncertain. Per the germline V gene, CDR1 is SGHAT and CDR2 is FQNNGV. The CDR3 runs 14 residues. CDR3 in DNA: TGTGCTAACAGCAAAAATTGGGACACCGGGGAGCTGTTTTTT. As protein: CANSKNWDTGELFF.

About this clonotype: One junction end does not reproduce the germline sequence, and a read error may be involved. The chain uses TRBV20-1 and TRBJ1-1, with D uncertain. The CDR3 is made up of 13 amino acids. Germline V lookup: CDR1 DFQATT, CDR2 SNEGSKA (reference sequence). The CDR3 DNA follows: TGCAGTGATAGAGCTCCAGTAACCACTGAAGCTTTCTTT. Translating it yields CSDRAPVTTEAFF.

With regard to this clonotype: The junction differs from germline at one of its ends, possibly a read error. J is TRBJ2-1 and V is TRBV4-1; TRBD2 matches at 8 bases. Germline V gives CDR1 MGHRA, CDR2 YSYEKL. This CDR3 is 18 amino acids long. The CDR3 loop is CTSNQEYPPAGGTKEQFF. The CDR3 DNA reads as TGCACCAGCAACCAAGAATACCCCCCGGCGGGAGGAACCAAAGAGCAATTCTTC.

Worth noting for this clonotype: One end of the junction varies from germline; a read error may be responsible. The chain couples TRBV12-3 or TRBV12-4 to TRBJ1-1; D unresolved. The CDR3 is 13 amino acids. The CDR3 DNA reads as TGTGTCAGCAGTTTAGCTGAGAACACTGAAGTTTTCTTT. Its protein is CVSSLAENTEVFF.

The sample holds one count of this clonotype. One junction end disagrees with the germline gene, perhaps due to a read error. The chain recombines TRBV4-3 with TRBJ2-3, with 13 bases identical to TRBD2. Germline V CDR1 and CDR2: LGHNA, YSLEER. The CDR3 spans 17 residues. CDR3 nucleotide sequence: TGCGCCTGCAGCCCCCGACTAGCGGGAGGAAGGGCTGATATGCAGTATTTT. Its translation: CACSPRLAGGRADMQYF.

In its sample, this clonotype was seen many times. It may be a read error: a sequence one base away is much more abundant. The J gene is TRBJ2-1, the V gene TRBV29-1; maybe TRBD2 (5 bases). The CDR3 has 11 amino acids. The germline CDR1 and CDR2 sequences are SQVTM and ANQGSEA. DNA of the CDR3: TGCAGCGTTGTTTCCGGGAATGGGCAGTTCTTC. Translation gives CSVVSGNGQFF.

This clonotype was found many times. The chain links TRBV2 to TRBJ2-2; the D gene could be TRBD1 or TRBD2 (5 bases each). The CDR3 totals 16 residues. V shed 2 bases and J shed 2 bases, with 12 bases lying between them. Germline V gene sequence: CDR1 SNHLY, CDR2 FYNNEI. Here the CDR3 reads CASSEMWGLNTGELFF. The CDR3 DNA sequence: TGTGCCAGCAGTGAAATGTGGGGGTTAAACACCGGGGAGCTGTTTTTT.